One sample yielded the 21 T cell receptor beta chains listed below, sequenced in a study of early T cells in non-severe SARS-CoV-2 infection. TCRdb called the 5' RACE reads again in MiXCR, with one record for every CDR3 protein. This sample has about 66,000 distinct CDR3 sequences, with around 21% found just once. Specimen: whole blood, collected at baseline. All receptors derive from an adult who was a healthcare worker with PCR-confirmed SARS-CoV-2 infection or an uninfected control (not recorded which).

The V and J genes are TRBV5-1 and TRBJ1-5; unclear D gene. The CDR3 covers 15 residues. The V gene lost 0 bases and the J gene lost 1 base, with 8 bases spanning the gap. Germline V gene sequence: CDR1 SGHRS, CDR2 YFSETQ. CDR3 sequence: CASSLEGSSNQPQHF. The DNA of the CDR3 is TGCGCCAGCAGCTTGGAAGGCAGCAGCAATCAGCCCCAGCATTTT.

This clonotype was found a few times. The V call is TRBV20-1, the J call TRBJ2-3; D possibly matches TRBD1 or TRBD2 (5 bases each). The CDR3 totals 15 residues. Germline CDR1 is DFQATT and CDR2 is SNEGSKA (reference sequence). Trimming stripped 3 bases from V and 0 bases from J, with 13 bases between. CDR3 sequence: CSASPRDRSTDTQYF. The CDR3 nucleotides are TGCAGTGCTAGCCCCCGGGACCGTAGCACAGATACGCAGTATTTT.

This chain links TRBV18 with TRBJ2-3; no firm D call. The germline CDR1 and CDR2 sequences are KGHSH and LQKENI. V was pared by 4 bases and J by 6 bases, with 11 bases between. The CDR3 is 13 amino acids. The chain's CDR3 is CASSQLPGDTQYF. The CDR3, as DNA: TGTGCCAGCTCACAACTTCCCGGTGATACGCAGTATTTT. Full variable domain (rest looked up from reference TRBV18 and TRBJ2-3): NAGVMQNPRHLVRRRGQEARLRCSPMKGHSHVYWYRQLPEEGLKFMVYLQKENIIDESGMPKERFSAEFPKEGPSILRIQQVVRGDSAAYFCASSQLPGDTQYFGPGTRLTVL.

The chain carries TRBV7-8 and TRBJ2-3; 9 nucleotides agree with TRBD1. V lost 3 bases and J lost 7; bases outside the gene matches: 11. The CDR3 is 16 amino acids. The germline V gene encodes CDR1 SGHVS and CDR2 FQNEAQ. For the CDR3, the DNA is TGTGCCAGCAGCTTCTACCGGGACAGGGTGTTAAATACGCAGTATTTT. Its translation is CASSFYRDRVLNTQYF.

In this sample, this clonotype turned up a few times. V gene TRBV7-3 combines with J gene TRBJ2-1; 7 positions match TRBD2. V lost 4 bases to trimming and J lost 0 bases; unmatched junction nucleotides: 9. This CDR3 region has 17 residues. Germline CDR1 SGHTA, CDR2 FQGTGA. The CDR3 loop is CASSSRSGRSSYNEQFF. DNA for the CDR3: TGTGCCAGCAGCTCCCGTAGCGGGCGGAGCTCCTACAATGAGCAGTTCTTC.

At least ten counts were recorded for this clonotype. The genes are TRBV6-6 and TRBJ2-5, with a weak D call TRBD1 (8 bases). V was shortened by 6 bases and J by 4 bases, with 15 bases between the two germline ends. In germline, CDR1 is MNHNY, CDR2 SVGAGI (reference sequence). The length of the CDR3 is 14 residues. The CDR3 loop reads CASRRQGRVETQYF. CDR3 bases: TGTGCCAGCAGGCGACAGGGGAGGGTAGAGACCCAGTACTTC.

This chain links TRBV20-1 with TRBJ2-6, with D perhaps TRBD1 (6 bases). The ends were cut back, 6 bases at V and 0 bases at J, with 12 bases in the middle. The CDR3 contains 15 residues. Germline CDR1 and CDR2: DFQATT and SNEGSKA (reference sequence). CDR3 residues: CSAADRTSGANVLTF. The CDR3 bases are TGCAGTGCCGCTGACAGGACCTCTGGGGCCAACGTCCTGACTTTC.

The table lists this clonotype with many counts. This chain links TRBV30 with TRBJ2-1; TRBD1 is a possible D gene (5 bases). Trimming took 5 bases from V and 2 from J, leaving 10 bases between them. Germline-derived CDR1 and CDR2 are GTSNPN and SVGIG (reference sequence). This CDR3 has 13 residues. The CDR3 is CAWVDSPYNEQFF. The CDR3 nucleotides read TGTGCCTGGGTCGACAGTCCCTACAATGAGCAGTTCTTC.

The CDR3 coding sequence is TGTGCCAGCACAAGGCAGGGCTTCTCTGGGGCCAACGTCCTGACTTTC. This codes for CASTRQGFSGANVLTF. This chain links TRBV11-2 with TRBJ2-6; D is possibly TRBD1 (5 bases). The germline gives CDR1 SGHAT, CDR2 FQNNGV. This CDR3 has 16 amino acids. Trimming stripped 7 bases from V and 0 bases from J, with 13 bases between.

This clonotype was observed a handful of times. The chain uses TRBV30 and TRBJ2-2; possible D gene TRBD1, 7 bases. V was clipped by 5 bases and J by 5 bases, with 12 bases between them. The CDR3 has 13 amino acids. Germline CDR1 reads GTSNPN; CDR2 reads SVGIG (reference sequence). Here the CDR3 DNA reads TGTGCCTGGGCGGGGACAGCAACCGGGGAGCTGTTTTTT. Translating gives CAWAGTATGELFF.

This chain links TRBV30 with TRBJ1-6; D remains unclear. The CDR3 contains 15 residues. Germline CDR1 reads GTSNPN; CDR2 reads SVGIG (reference sequence). Trimming removed 5 bases at V and 4 bases at J, with 15 bases between. In DNA form, the CDR3 reads TGTGCCTGGGCCGATGGACGGCCTTATAATTCACCCCTCCACTTT. Translated: CAWADGRPYNSPLHF. The whole variable domain, remainder taken from reference TRBV30 and TRBJ1-6, is SQTIHQWPATLVQPVGSPLSLECTVEGTSNPNLYWYRQAAGRGLQLLFYSVGIGQISSEVPQNLSASRPQDRQFILSSKKLLLSDSGFYLCAWADGRPYNSPLHFGNGTRLTVT.

The chain combines TRBV29-1 with TRBJ2-7; no clear D gene. The CDR3 covers 11 residues. V lost 6 bases, J lost 2 bases, and 8 bases lay in between. Germline V gene lookup returns CDR1 SQVTM and CDR2 ANQGSEA. CDR3 in amino acids: CSVKGPYEQYF. In DNA form, the CDR3 reads TGCAGCGTCAAAGGTCCCTACGAGCAGTACTTC.

The rearrangement uses TRBV10-1 and TRBJ2-1; D is undetermined. CDR3 length: 15 amino acids. Germline V gene lookup returns CDR1 WNHNN and CDR2 SYGVQD (reference sequence). Trimming cost V 4 bases and J 0 bases, with 10 bases left between them. DNA of the CDR3: TGCGCCAGCAGTGGAGGCCGAAGCTCCTACAATGAGCAGTTCTTC. Protein product: CASSGGRSSYNEQFF.

The rearrangement joins TRBV10-1 to TRBJ2-7, with D possibly being TRBD1 (6 bases). V was clipped by 4 bases and J by 0 bases, with 13 bases between them. The CDR3 totals 15 residues. CDR1 WNHNN and CDR2 SYGVQD come from the germline V gene (reference sequence). The CDR3 DNA sequence: TGCGCCAGCAGTGTGGGGGTAGGGGGCTCCTACGAGCAGTACTTC. It is translated as CASSVGVGGSYEQYF.

This rearrangement joins TRBV7-2 to TRBJ2-7; TRBD2 is a possible D gene (5 bases). V lost 9 bases and J lost 4, with 16 bases in between. The CDR3 totals 13 residues. Germline CDR1 SGHTA, CDR2 FQGNSA. The CDR3 sequence: CASRRAAKYEQYF. CDR3 sequence (DNA): TGTGCCAGTAGGAGAGCGGCGAAGTACGAGCAGTACTTC. Using reference TRBV7-2 and TRBJ2-7 for the parts outside the CDR3, the full variable domain is GAGVSQSPSNKVTEKGKDVELRCDPISGHTALYWYRQSLGQGLEFLIYFQGNSAPDKSGLPSDRFSAERTGGSVSTLTIQRTQQEDSAVYLCASRRAAKYEQYFGPGTRLTVT.

The V gene is TRBV27, the J gene TRBJ1-5; 9 bases are a match to TRBD1. Germline V gene lookup returns CDR1 MNHEY and CDR2 SMNVEV (reference sequence). This CDR3 region has 14 residues. J gave up 5 bases and V 6 bases, and 5 bases lay outside the gene matches. The CDR3 DNA is TGTGCCAGCAGCCCACAGGGGGCCCATCAGCCCCAGCATTTT. Encoded protein: CASSPQGAHQPQHF.

The chain carries TRBV6-5 and TRBJ1-3; TRBD1 might be the D (6 bases). Trimming left V 6 bases short and J 8 bases short, with 17 bases between. The CDR3 spans 14 residues. From germline, CDR1 is MNHEY and CDR2 SVGAGI. This CDR3 is CASSPDRIPDTIYF. CDR3 bases: TGTGCCAGCAGCCCCGACAGGATACCGGACACCATATATTTT.

This clonotype turned up a few times. The V gene is TRBV7-7, the J gene TRBJ2-3, with D possibly being TRBD1 (5 bases). Germline V lookup: CDR1 SSHAT, CDR2 FNYEAQ (reference sequence). This CDR3 is built from 16 residues. V lost 4 bases to trimming and J lost 0 bases, with 14 bases between them. The CDR3 nucleotides are TGTGCCAGCAGCTCAGGTGCAGGGCTTAGCACAGATACGCAGTATTTT. It codes for CASSSGAGLSTDTQYF.

This clonotype was seen only a few times. This chain links TRBV13 with TRBJ1-3; 7 positions agree with TRBD1. Germline V gene lookup returns CDR1 PRHDT and CDR2 FYEKMQ (reference sequence). With V trimmed by 5 bases and J by 2 bases, 12 bases remained unmatched. CDR3 length equals 17 residues. Here the CDR3 reads CASSLRLYRGTGNTIYF. CDR3 in DNA: TGTGCCAGCAGCCTTCGTCTTTACAGGGGTACTGGAAACACCATATATTTT.

This clonotype was recorded a few times. V gene TRBV18 combines with J gene TRBJ2-1; TRBD2 matches 10 bases. After removal of 3 bases from V and 7 bases from J, the junction contained 6 bases not matched to a gene. This CDR3 region has 15 residues. The germline CDR1 and CDR2 sequences are KGHSH and LQKENI. CDR3 loop: CASSPSSGGKNEQFF. In DNA form, the CDR3 reads TGTGCCAGCTCACCCTCTAGCGGGGGTAAAAATGAGCAGTTCTTC.

This clonotype was observed a few times. The chain combines TRBV27 with TRBJ2-7; 12 bases are shared with TRBD1. This CDR3 has 16 amino acids. The J segment lost 4 bases and the V segment lost 6 bases, leaving 10 bases of the junction unmatched. The germline gives CDR1 MNHEY, CDR2 SMNVEV (reference sequence). Here the CDR3 reads CASSPDPGQGAYEQYF. The CDR3 DNA is TGTGCCAGCAGCCCCGACCCGGGACAGGGGGCTTACGAGCAGTACTTC.